The 20 T cell receptor beta chains in this list originate from one sample, sequenced in a study of T-cell memory formation after mild COVID-19. TCRdb recomputed calls from the 5' RACE reads with MiXCR, one row per CDR3 protein. Among fewer than 500,000 distinct CDR3 sequences listed, about 23% were seen once. The sequencing input was PBMCs or a T cell subset sorted from them (not recorded which). Receptors originate from an adult woman who had mild COVID-19 (a few samples of this study predate the infection). Cell type and time point are not known.

This clonotype showed up just a few times. The CDR3 nucleotides are TGTGCCAGCAGTGAGATGAACATTCAGTACTTC. Its translation: CASSEMNIQYF. This sequence joins TRBV2 and TRBJ2-4; D ambiguous. This CDR3 comprises 11 residues. Deletions cut 3 bases from V and 7 bases from J, with 4 bases between. Germline CDR1 is SNHLY and CDR2 is FYNNEI. Combining the CDR3 with reference TRBV2 and TRBJ2-4 gives the whole variable domain EPEVTQTPSHQVTQMGQEVILRCVPISNHLYFYWYRQILGQKVEFLVSFYNNEISEKSEIFDDQFSVERPDGSNFTLKIRSTKLEDSAMYFCASSEMNIQYFGAGTRLSVL.

This clonotype was recorded a few times. V is TRBV7-8 and J is TRBJ1-5; D gene uncertain. The germline V and J ends were trimmed by 8 bases and 1 base, with 9 bases remaining between them. CDR1 is SGHVS, CDR2 FQNEAQ, per germline. This CDR3 is 13 amino acids long. The CDR3, as DNA: TGTGCCAGCGCTCTTGGCAGCAATCAGCCCCAGCATTTT. It encodes CASALGSNQPQHF.

This rearrangement joins TRBV12-3 or TRBV12-4 to TRBJ2-2; 12 nucleotides agree with TRBD1. This CDR3 comprises 16 residues. V shed 6 bases and J 7 bases; nucleotides not matched to a gene: 9. CDR3 coding DNA: TGTGCCAGCAGCCCCGGGGACAGGGGGCCAGGCGGGGAGCTGTTTTTT. This translates into CASSPGDRGPGGELFF.

The V and J genes are TRBV4-1 and TRBJ1-5, with D maybe TRBD1 (5 bases). The length of the CDR3 is 16 residues. CDR1 is MGHRA, CDR2 YSYEKL, per germline. With 1 base removed from V and 0 bases from J, the gap between germline ends came to 10 bases. The CDR3 DNA sequence: TGCGCCAGCAGCCAAGGGCCAGGGACTAGCAATCAGCCCCAGCATTTT. It translates to CASSQGPGTSNQPQHF.

The genes are TRBV7-8 and TRBJ2-3; D is unresolved. The V gene's germline CDR1 is SGHVS and CDR2 FQNEAQ. With 2 bases removed from V and 6 bases from J, the gap between germline ends came to 15 bases. This CDR3 region has 15 residues. The CDR3 region has the DNA TGTGCCAGCAGCTTAAGGTTTACCCAAAGGGATACGCAGTATTTT. As protein: CASSLRFTQRDTQYF.

J is TRBJ2-3 and V is TRBV18; 8 nucleotides line up with TRBD2. V gave up 2 bases and J gave up 2 bases; unmatched junction bases: 3. Germline CDR1 reads KGHSH; CDR2 reads LQKENI. This CDR3 is 15 amino acids long. Written as DNA, the CDR3 is TGTGCCAGCTCACCAACACTAGCGGACACAGATACGCAGTATTTT. This sequence encodes CASSPTLADTDTQYF. The full variable domain, completed using reference TRBV18 and TRBJ2-3, is NAGVMQNPRHLVRRRGQEARLRCSPMKGHSHVYWYRQLPEEGLKFMVYLQKENIIDESGMPKERFSAEFPKEGPSILRIQQVVRGDSAAYFCASSPTLADTDTQYFGPGTRLTVL.

This clonotype was counted only a few times. The V and J genes are TRBV25-1 and TRBJ2-7; 13 bases fit TRBD2. Germline lookup yields CDR1 MGHDK and CDR2 SYGVNS. The CDR3 spans 19 residues. V shed 9 bases and J 5 bases; nucleotides not matched to a gene: 22. CDR3 protein: CARKGTPGLAGSGGDEQYF. The CDR3 DNA follows: TGTGCCAGAAAAGGGACTCCGGGACTAGCGGGGTCGGGAGGGGACGAGCAGTACTTC.

The rearrangement uses TRBV10-3 and TRBJ1-2; a possible D gene is TRBD1 (5 bases). The length of the CDR3 is 15 residues. V gave up 3 bases and J gave up 2 bases, with 13 bases separating them. Germline-derived CDR1 and CDR2 are ENHRY and SYGVKD. CDR3 nucleotide sequence: TGTGCCATCAGTGACCCCCGAGGGGTGAACTATGGCTACACCTTC. This sequence encodes CAISDPRGVNYGYTF.

This rearrangement joins TRBV2 to TRBJ2-7; D is unresolved. From germline, CDR1 is SNHLY and CDR2 FYNNEI. This CDR3 has 11 residues. Trimming stripped 4 bases from V and 11 bases from J, with 12 bases between. The DNA for the CDR3 is TGTGCCAGCAGTGTGGGGATAACGGAGTACTTC. It encodes CASSVGITEYF.

Only a few counts were recorded for this clonotype. The chain has TRBV7-9 and TRBJ2-5, with D possibly TRBD2 on 7 matching bases. Germline V lookup: CDR1 SEHNR, CDR2 FQNEAQ (reference sequence). V lost 7 bases to trimming and J lost 5 bases, with 17 bases between them. The CDR3 sequence is 14 residues long. CDR3 protein: CASTPSGGSETQYF. DNA of the CDR3: TGTGCCAGCACCCCCTCGGGGGGCTCTGAGACCCAGTACTTC.

J is TRBJ2-7 and V is TRBV4-2; TRBD2 might be the D (5 bases). Germline lookup yields CDR1 LGHNA and CDR2 YNFKEQ. The CDR3 runs 14 residues. The germline V and J ends were trimmed by 2 bases and 5 bases, with 13 bases remaining between them. The CDR3 sequence: CASSQLANPHEQYF. DNA of the CDR3: TGTGCCAGCAGCCAACTAGCAAATCCCCACGAGCAGTACTTC.

Written as DNA, the CDR3 is TGCAGTGCTAGAGAAGGTAGCGGCGGCTCCTACGAGCAGTACTTC. The encoded protein is CSAREGSGGSYEQYF. This chain joins TRBV20-1 and TRBJ2-7; a weak D match, TRBD2 (6 bases). There are 15 residues in the CDR3. The V gene lost 0 bases and the J gene lost 0 bases, with 12 bases spanning the gap. Germline assignment: CDR1 DFQATT and CDR2 SNEGSKA (reference sequence).

The genes are TRBV7-9 and TRBJ1-1; 7 nucleotides line up with TRBD1. Germline trimming cut 5 bases from V and 5 bases from J; bases unmatched to any gene: 14. Germline CDR1 is SEHNR and CDR2 is FQNEAQ (reference sequence). The CDR3 loop spans 16 amino acids. The CDR3 is CASSQSYRGPKTEAFF. The CDR3, as DNA: TGTGCCAGCAGCCAGAGTTACAGGGGCCCGAAGACTGAAGCTTTCTTT.

The chain uses TRBV10-3 and TRBJ2-5; 12 nucleotides line up with TRBD1. V trimming: 6 bases; J trimming: 4 bases; junction bases outside the gene matches: 3. CDR3 length equals 14 residues. CDR1 is ENHRY and CDR2 is SYGVKD in the germline V gene. In DNA, the CDR3 is TGTGCCATCAGATCGGGACAGGGGGCAGAGACCCAGTACTTC. Its translation is CAIRSGQGAETQYF.

This clonotype has a handful of counts. The rearrangement links TRBV3-1 to TRBJ2-3; D uncertain. From germline, CDR1 is LGHDT and CDR2 YNNKEL (reference sequence). V dropped 2 bases and J dropped 4 bases, with 4 bases sitting between them. The CDR3 covers 12 residues. This CDR3 is CASSQSPDTQYF. The DNA for the CDR3 is TGTGCCAGCAGCCAATCGCCAGATACGCAGTATTTT.

The rearrangement uses TRBV20-1 and TRBJ2-2; D could derive from TRBD1 or TRBD2 (5 bases each). Trimming removed 4 bases from V and 0 bases from J, with 12 bases in between. The CDR3 is 15 residues long. CDR1 is DFQATT, CDR2 SNEGSKA, per germline (reference sequence). CDR3 DNA: TGCAGTGCTACGGTACCGGGACCGAACACCGGGGAGCTGTTTTTT. This gives the protein CSATVPGPNTGELFF.

The rearrangement joins TRBV5-6 to TRBJ2-2; D not resolved. Trimming left V 3 bases short and J 5 bases short, with 11 bases between. CDR3 length equals 14 residues. Per germline, CDR1 SGHDT and CDR2 YYEEEE. CDR3 sequence: CASSYASLTGELFF. In nucleotides, the CDR3 is TGTGCCAGCAGCTATGCGTCTTTAACCGGGGAGCTGTTTTTT.

This clonotype was recorded many times. The chain uses TRBV12-3 or TRBV12-4 and TRBJ2-7, with D possibly TRBD2 on 7 matching bases. CDR3 length: 14 residues. Trimming pared 5 bases from V and 0 bases from J, leaving 11 bases between. The CDR3 reads CASSRGGHSYEQYF. CDR3 DNA: TGTGCCAGCAGTCGCGGGGGCCACTCCTACGAGCAGTACTTC.

This rearrangement joins TRBV11-3 to TRBJ1-1, with D perhaps matching TRBD1 (5 bases). The V gene lost 0 bases and the J gene lost 11 bases, with 10 bases spanning the gap. CDR3 length equals 12 residues. In germline, CDR1 is SGHNT, CDR2 YENEEA. CDR3 sequence: CASSLEEGTAFF. The CDR3 DNA follows: TGTGCCAGCAGCTTAGAGGAGGGGACGGCTTTCTTT.

This chain connects TRBV7-9 to TRBJ2-5; D ambiguous. The CDR3 is made up of 13 amino acids. Deletions cut 3 bases from V and 3 bases from J, with 8 bases between. The V gene's germline CDR1 is SEHNR and CDR2 FQNEAQ (reference sequence). Here the CDR3 DNA reads TGTGCCAGCAGCTTGCAGGAGAAAGAGACCCAGTACTTC. Its protein is CASSLQEKETQYF.